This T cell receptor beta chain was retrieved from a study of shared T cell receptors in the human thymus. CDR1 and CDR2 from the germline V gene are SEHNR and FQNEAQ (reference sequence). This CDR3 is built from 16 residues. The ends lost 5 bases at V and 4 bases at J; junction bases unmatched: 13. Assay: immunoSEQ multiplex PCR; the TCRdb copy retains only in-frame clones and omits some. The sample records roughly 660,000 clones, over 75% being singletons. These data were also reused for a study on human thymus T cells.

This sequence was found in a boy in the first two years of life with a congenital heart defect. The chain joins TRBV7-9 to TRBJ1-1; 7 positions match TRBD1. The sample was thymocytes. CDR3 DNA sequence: TGTGCCAGCAGCCCGAGACAGGGAAGTGGGTCCACTGAAGCTTTCTTT. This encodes CASSPRQGSGSTEAFF.